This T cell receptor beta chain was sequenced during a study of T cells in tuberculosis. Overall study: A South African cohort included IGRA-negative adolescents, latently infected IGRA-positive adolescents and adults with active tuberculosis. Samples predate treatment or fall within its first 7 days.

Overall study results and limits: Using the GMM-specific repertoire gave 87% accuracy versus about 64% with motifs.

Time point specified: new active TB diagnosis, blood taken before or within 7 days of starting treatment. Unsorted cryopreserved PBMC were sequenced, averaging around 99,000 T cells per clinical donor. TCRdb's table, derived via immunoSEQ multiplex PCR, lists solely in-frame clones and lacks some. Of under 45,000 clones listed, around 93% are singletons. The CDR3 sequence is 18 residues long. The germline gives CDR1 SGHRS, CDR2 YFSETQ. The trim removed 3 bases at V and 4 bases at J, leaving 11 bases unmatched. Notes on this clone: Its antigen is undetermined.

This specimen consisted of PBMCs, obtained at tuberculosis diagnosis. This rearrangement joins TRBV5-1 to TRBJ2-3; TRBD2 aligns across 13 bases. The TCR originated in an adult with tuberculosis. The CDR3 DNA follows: TGCGCCAGCAGCTCGTCGGGACTAGCGGGAACGCGCCCAGATACGCAGTATTTT. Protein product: CASSSSGLAGTRPDTQYF.